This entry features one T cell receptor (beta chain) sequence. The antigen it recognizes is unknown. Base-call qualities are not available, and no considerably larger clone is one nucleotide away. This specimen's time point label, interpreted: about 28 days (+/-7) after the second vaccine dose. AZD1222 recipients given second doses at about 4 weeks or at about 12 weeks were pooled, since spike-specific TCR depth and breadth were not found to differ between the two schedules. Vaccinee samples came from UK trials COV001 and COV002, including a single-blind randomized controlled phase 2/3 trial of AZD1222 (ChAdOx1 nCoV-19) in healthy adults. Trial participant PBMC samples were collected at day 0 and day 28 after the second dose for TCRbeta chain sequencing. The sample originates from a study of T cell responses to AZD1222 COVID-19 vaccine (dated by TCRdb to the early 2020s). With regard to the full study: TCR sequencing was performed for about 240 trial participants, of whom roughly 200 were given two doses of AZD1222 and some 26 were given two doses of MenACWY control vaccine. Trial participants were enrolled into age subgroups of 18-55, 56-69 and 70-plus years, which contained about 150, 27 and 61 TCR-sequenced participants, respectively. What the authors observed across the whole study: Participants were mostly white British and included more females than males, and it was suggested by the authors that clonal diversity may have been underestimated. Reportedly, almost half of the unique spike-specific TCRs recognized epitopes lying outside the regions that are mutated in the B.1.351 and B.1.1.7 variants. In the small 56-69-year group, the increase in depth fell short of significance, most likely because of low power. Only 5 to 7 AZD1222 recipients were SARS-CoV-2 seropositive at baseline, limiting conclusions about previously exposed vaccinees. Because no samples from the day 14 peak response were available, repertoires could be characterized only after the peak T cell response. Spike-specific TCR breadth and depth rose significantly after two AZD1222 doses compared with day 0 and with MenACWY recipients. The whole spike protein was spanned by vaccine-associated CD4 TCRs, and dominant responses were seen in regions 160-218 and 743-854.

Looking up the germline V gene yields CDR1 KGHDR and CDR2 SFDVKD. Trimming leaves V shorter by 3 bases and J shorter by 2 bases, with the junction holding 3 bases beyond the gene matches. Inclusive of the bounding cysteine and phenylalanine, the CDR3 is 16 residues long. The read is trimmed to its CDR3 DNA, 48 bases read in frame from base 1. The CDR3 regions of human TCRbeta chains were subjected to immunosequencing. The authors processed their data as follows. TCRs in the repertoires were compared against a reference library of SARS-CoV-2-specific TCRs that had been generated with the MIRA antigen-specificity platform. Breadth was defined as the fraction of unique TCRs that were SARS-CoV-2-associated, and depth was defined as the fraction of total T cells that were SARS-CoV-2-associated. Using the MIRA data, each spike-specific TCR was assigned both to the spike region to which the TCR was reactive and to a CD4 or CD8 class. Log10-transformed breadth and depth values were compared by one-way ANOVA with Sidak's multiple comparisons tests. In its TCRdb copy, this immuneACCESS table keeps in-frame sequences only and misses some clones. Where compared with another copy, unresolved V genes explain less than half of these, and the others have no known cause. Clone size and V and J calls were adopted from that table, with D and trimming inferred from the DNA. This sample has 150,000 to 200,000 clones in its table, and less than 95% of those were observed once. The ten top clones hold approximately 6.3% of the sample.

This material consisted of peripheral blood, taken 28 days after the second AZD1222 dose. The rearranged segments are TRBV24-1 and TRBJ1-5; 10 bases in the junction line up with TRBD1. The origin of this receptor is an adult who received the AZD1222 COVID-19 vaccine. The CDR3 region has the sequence CATSDPGTGGNQPQHF. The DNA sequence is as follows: TGTGCCACCAGTGATCCCGGGACAGGGGGCAATCAGCCCCAGCATTTT.